The source of this TCR beta chain is a study of T cell clonality in common variable immunodeficiency. Study findings and constraints: Links between repertoire features and CVID complications were heterogeneity-limited. Fewer TCRbeta clones were shared among CVID subjects than controls.

This clone has ten or more counts. Antigen: not known. The read ends 3 residues before the CDR3 terminus; that terminus is restored from the germline J gene. TCRdb keeps only in-frame clones here, not all; method: immunoSEQ multiplex PCR. Captured here are approximately 30,000 clones, none seen once; the top ten comprise almost 4.5%. Between the trimmed V and J ends, which lost 3 bases and 9 bases, there was a span of 3 bases. Looked up from germline, CDR1 is SGHTA and CDR2 is FQGNSA. The CDR3 length is 10 residues. V is TRBV7-2 and J is TRBJ2-1, with D uncertain. Sequencing was done on a sample of peripheral blood mononuclear cells. The receptor was isolated from a person between 18 and 69 years old in good health. The DNA read from the CDR3 is TGTGCCAGCAGCTTCAGTGAG. This gives the protein CASSFSE. The whole CDR3 protein reads CASSFSEQFF.